The 17 T cell receptor beta chains below come from one sample, sequenced in a study of cytomegalovirus exposure and HLA in healthy donors. Primers: 60 Vbeta forward and 13 Jbeta reverse. Repertoires were generated with immunoSEQ multiplex PCR, while TCRdb's copy carries only in-frame clones and drops some. The repertoire holds more than 45,000 clones, around 70% seen once, with roughly 21% in the top ten. Sequencing used PBMCs. These receptors came from a woman aged 60-75 years in good health and CMV-seropositive.

The rearrangement links TRBV6-1 to TRBJ2-2; the match to TRBD2 covers 10 bases. V lost 4 bases and J lost 5; bases outside the gene matches: 4. CDR1 and CDR2 from the germline V gene are MNHNS and SASEGT. The CDR3 extends over 15 amino acids. The DNA of the CDR3 is TGTGCCAGCAGTGGATCTAGCGGGGGTACCGGGGAGCTGTTTTTT. Its translation is CASSGSSGGTGELFF.

This clone has more than one count but fewer than ten. V is TRBV5-1 and J is TRBJ1-1, with D perhaps matching TRBD1 (6 bases). Trimming removed 1 base from V and 1 base from J, with 11 bases in between. Germline V gene data show CDR1 as SGHRS and CDR2 as YFSETQ. There are 15 residues in the CDR3. The CDR3 spells CASSLQGSSNTEAFF. CDR3 sequence (DNA): TGCGCCAGCAGCTTGCAGGGGTCCTCGAACACTGAAGCTTTCTTT. The variable domain in full, completed from reference TRBV5-1 and TRBJ1-1, reads KAGVTQTPRYLIKTRGQQVTLSCSPISGHRSVSWYQQTPGQGLQFLFEYFSETQRNKGNFPGRFSGRQFSNSRSEMNVSTLELGDSALYLCASSLQGSSNTEAFFGQGTRLTVV.

The CDR3 coding sequence is TGCGCCAGCAGCCAATCCCTCCCCAGCGGAACCTACGAGCAGTACTTC. Protein: CASSQSLPSGTYEQYF. The gene calls are TRBV4-1 and TRBJ2-7; TRBD2 might be the D (5 bases). The CDR3 extends over 16 amino acids. V lost 2 bases and J lost 2, with 16 bases in between. Per germline, CDR1 MGHRA and CDR2 YSYEKL.

The chain recombines TRBV7-9 with TRBJ1-1; D unresolved. Germline CDR1 reads SEHNR; CDR2 reads FQNEAQ (reference sequence). The CDR3 extends over 15 amino acids. V lost 4 bases and J lost 2, with 14 bases in between. This CDR3 is CASSSEHQINTEAFF. The CDR3 nucleotides read TGTGCCAGCAGCTCTGAACACCAGATAAACACTGAAGCTTTCTTT.

The chain combines TRBV7-3 with TRBJ1-1; 8 nucleotides agree with TRBD1. Germline CDR1 and CDR2: SGHTA and FQGTGA. The CDR3 is 13 residues long. V dropped 3 bases and J dropped 11; count of bases not matched to a gene: 8. CDR3 sequence: CASSLTGDEVAFF. CDR3 sequence (DNA): TGTGCCAGCAGCTTGACAGGGGACGAGGTCGCTTTCTTT.

This clone was detected once. This chain uses TRBV11-2 with TRBJ1-2, with D possibly TRBD1 on 5 matching bases. Germline V gene sequence: CDR1 SGHAT, CDR2 FQNNGV. V was trimmed by 1 base and J by 8 bases, leaving 8 bases between them. The CDR3 contains 12 residues. CDR3 bases: TGTGCCAGCAGCTTAGGACAGTGGGGCTACACCTTC. The encoded protein is CASSLGQWGYTF.

This clone was counted a few times. The V call is TRBV30, the J call TRBJ1-2, with D hard to call. The germline CDR1 and CDR2 sequences are GTSNPN and SVGIG (reference sequence). The CDR3 has 13 residues. Trimming shortened V by 3 bases and J by 2 bases, and 10 bases separated the two germline ends. The CDR3 is CAWSDTRNYGYTF. DNA for the CDR3: TGTGCCTGGAGCGACACCAGAAACTATGGCTACACCTTC.

V and J are TRBV9 and TRBJ2-3; D is perhaps TRBD2 (5 bases). Trimming cost V 0 bases and J 1 base, with 6 bases left between them. CDR3 length: 14 residues. Per germline, CDR1 SGDLS and CDR2 YYNGEE. The CDR3 DNA reads as TGTGCCAGCAGCGTAGACGGGGGCACAGATACGCAGTATTTT. Encoded protein: CASSVDGGTDTQYF. The full variable domain, completed using reference TRBV9 and TRBJ2-3, is DSGVTQTPKHLITATGQRVTLRCSPRSGDLSVYWYQQSLDQGLQFLIQYYNGEERAKGNILERFSAQQFPDLHSELNLSSLELGDSALYFCASSVDGGTDTQYFGPGTRLTVL.

The chain has TRBV9 and TRBJ2-5; 8 nucleotides agree with TRBD2. There are 15 residues in the CDR3. Germline trimming cut 0 bases from V and 4 bases from J; bases unmatched to any gene: 5. The germline V gene encodes CDR1 SGDLS and CDR2 YYNGEE. The DNA of the CDR3 is TGTGCCAGCAGCGTAGGGCGGGGGGCCCTAGAGACCCAGTACTTC. Translated, it gives CASSVGRGALETQYF.

This chain uses TRBV12-5 with TRBJ2-2; perhaps TRBD1 as D (5 bases). This CDR3 has 15 amino acids. Trimming pared 2 bases from V and 6 bases from J, leaving 13 bases between. Germline CDR1 is LGHNT and CDR2 is FRNRAP. CDR3 residues: CASGLQVGQAGELFF. The CDR3 region has the DNA TGTGCTAGTGGTTTGCAGGTGGGGCAGGCCGGGGAGCTGTTTTTT.

As concerns this clone: Relative to the germline gene, one junction end is altered; a read error may explain this. This chain joins TRBV4-3 and TRBJ2-5, with D tentatively TRBD2 (6 bases). The CDR3 runs 17 residues. Germline CDR1 and CDR2: LGHNA and YSLEER. The CDR3 sequence is CASCQDTVAAPKETQYF. The CDR3 DNA follows: TGCGCCAGCTGCCAAGATACGGTAGCGGCCCCTAAAGAGACCCAGTACTTC.

This clone turned up a few times. The chain employs TRBV14 and TRBJ2-3; D gene uncertain. The CDR3 has 15 amino acids. Germline V CDR1 and CDR2: SGHDN, FVKESK. Between the trimmed V and J ends, which lost 3 bases and 1 base, there was a span of 11 bases. The CDR3 sequence is CASSHLLSGTDTQYF. DNA for the CDR3: TGTGCCAGCAGCCACCTTCTGTCGGGCACAGATACGCAGTATTTT.

This clone is termed medium-sized (0.01 to 0.1%). The chain recombines TRBV6-5 with TRBJ2-5, with 7 bases matching TRBD1. CDR3 length equals 15 residues. Trimming removed 5 bases from V and 2 bases from J; junction bases left unmatched: 8. Germline loops: CDR1 MNHEY, CDR2 SVGAGI. CDR3 sequence (DNA): TGTGCCAGCAGTCCCTGGGACAGCAGGCAAGAGACCCAGTACTTC. This encodes CASSPWDSRQETQYF.

V is TRBV5-1 and J is TRBJ1-2; a weak D match, TRBD1 (5 bases). The CDR3 consists of 14 residues. V lost 0 bases and J 5 bases, leaving 11 bases between the germline ends. CDR1 is SGHRS and CDR2 is YFSETQ in the germline V gene. The CDR3 nucleotides are TGCGCCAGCAGCTTGGGGCCGGACACTTATGGCTACACCTTC. It is translated as CASSLGPDTYGYTF.

Only one count was recorded for this clone. The chain is built from TRBV9 and TRBJ2-7; the match to TRBD1 covers 7 bases. CDR3 length: 14 residues. After removal of 0 bases from V and 2 bases from J, the junction contained 2 bases not matched to a gene. Looked up from germline, CDR1 is SGDLS and CDR2 is YYNGEE. The CDR3 region is CASSVDGTAYEQYF. CDR3 coding DNA: TGTGCCAGCAGCGTAGACGGGACAGCCTACGAGCAGTACTTC.

The chain couples TRBV19 to TRBJ2-3; 7 bases map to TRBD2. In germline, CDR1 is LNHDA, CDR2 SQIVND (reference sequence). The CDR3 consists of 17 residues. Trimming removed 5 bases from V and 1 base from J; junction bases left unmatched: 12. CDR3 DNA sequence: TGTGCCAGTAGTCCCCGGGGAGGGGTGAGTGGCACAGATACGCAGTATTTT. Its translation is CASSPRGGVSGTDTQYF.

This sequence joins TRBV19 and TRBJ2-5; 8 bases line up with TRBD2. The germline gives CDR1 LNHDA, CDR2 SQIVND (reference sequence). This CDR3 is built from 14 residues. Trimming removed 7 bases from V and 1 base from J; junction bases left unmatched: 5. The CDR3 bases are TGTGCCAGTATGACCAGCGGGGGCCAAGAGACCCAGTACTTC. Its translation: CASMTSGGQETQYF.